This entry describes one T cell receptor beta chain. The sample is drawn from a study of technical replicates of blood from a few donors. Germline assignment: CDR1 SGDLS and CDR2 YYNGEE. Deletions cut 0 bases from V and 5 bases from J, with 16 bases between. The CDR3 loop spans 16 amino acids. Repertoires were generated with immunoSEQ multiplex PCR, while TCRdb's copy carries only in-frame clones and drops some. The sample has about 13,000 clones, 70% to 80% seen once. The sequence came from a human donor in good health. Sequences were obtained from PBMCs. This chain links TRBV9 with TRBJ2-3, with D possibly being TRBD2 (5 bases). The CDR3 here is CASSVAFAGAGDTQYF. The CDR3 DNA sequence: TGTGCCAGCAGCGTAGCCTTTGCGGGCGCGGGAGATACGCAGTATTTT.